This TCR beta chain appears in the sequencing data of a study of T cell responses to AZD1222 COVID-19 vaccine. V dropped 5 bases and J dropped 9 bases, with 13 bases sitting between them. The CDR3 length is 12 residues. CDR1 is SEHNR and CDR2 is FQNEAQ in the germline V gene (reference sequence). The repertoire was sequenced with immunoSEQ multiplex PCR; TCRdb's copy has only in-frame clones and lacks some. Of roughly 150,000 clones listed, more than 90% are singletons. The chain employs TRBV7-9 and TRBJ1-2, with D perhaps TRBD1 (6 bases). The material was peripheral blood, obtained on day 0 of AZD1222 vaccination. This receptor was identified in an adult in good health. DNA of the CDR3: TGTGCCAGCAGCAACCGGGACATGAGCTACACCTTC. Protein: CASSNRDMSYTF. Supplemented by reference TRBV7-9 and TRBJ1-2, the full variable domain reads DTGVSQNPRHKITKRGQNVTFRCDPISEHNRLYWYRQTLGQGPEFLTYFQNEAQLEKSRLLSDRFSAERPKGSFSTLEIQRTEQGDSAMYLCASSNRDMSYTFGSGTRLTVV.